This T cell receptor beta chain was captured in a study of control samples from healthy donors and cancer patients. The CDR3 has 14 residues. CDR1 is MDHEN, CDR2 SYDVKM, per germline. With 5 bases removed from V and 2 bases from J, the gap between germline ends came to 12 bases. The method was immunoSEQ multiplex PCR; TCRdb's version includes in-frame clones alone and lacks a portion of them. The table records around 200,000 clones, around 91% of them present only once. Sequencing was carried out using blood. The TCR comes from a woman in her 30s in good health. This rearrangement joins TRBV28 to TRBJ1-2, with D unresolved. DNA of the CDR3: TGTGCCAGCAGTCCGTCTGCAGGAAACTATGGCTACACCTTC. This codes for CASSPSAGNYGYTF.